This entry describes one T cell receptor beta chain. Authors' methods: Amplified reference gene primers provided the basis for estimating nucleated cell counts. TCRdb's copy holds only in-frame clones and misses some; the assay was immunoSEQ multiplex PCR. V, J and clone size reflect that table, while D and trimming were determined from the DNA. The table has 45,000 to 65,000 clones, roughly 91% seen once. The record originates from a study of blood T cell repertoires in COVID-19. This CDR3 contains 15 residues. Germline V gene lookup returns CDR1 MNHEY and CDR2 SMNVEV (reference sequence). V lost 4 bases and J lost 6; bases outside the gene matches: 9.

This chain joins TRBV27 and TRBJ2-3, with 8 nucleotides matching TRBD1. This clonotype was obtained from a human donor in a cohort sampled during active COVID-19. Source material: peripheral blood. CDR3 nucleotide sequence: TGTGCCAGCAGTTCTCGGACAGGGTTCCGGGATACGCAGTATTTT. Amino acid sequence: CASSSRTGFRDTQYF.